A single sample gave rise to the 27 T cell receptor beta chains below, sequenced in a study of shared T cell receptors in the human thymus. The protocol was immunoSEQ multiplex PCR, while the TCRdb copy is restricted to in-frame clones and leaves out a portion. The sample holds about 660,000 clones; over 75% are singletons and the top ten take 0.0095% to 0.013%. The same data also contributed to another study, on human thymus T cells.

The specimen was thymocytes. The receptors were gathered from a boy less than two years old with a congenital heart defect.

This clone appeared once. V gene TRBV28 combines with J gene TRBJ2-7; 8 positions agree with TRBD1. V lost 3 bases and J lost 2; bases outside the gene matches: 3. CDR1 MDHEN and CDR2 SYDVKM come from the germline V gene. This CDR3 has 14 residues. In DNA, the CDR3 is TGTGCCAGCAGTTTGGACAGGGCTACCTACGAGCAGTACTTC. It is translated as CASSLDRATYEQYF.

J is TRBJ2-3 and V is TRBV27; the match to TRBD2 covers 9 bases. There are 16 residues in the CDR3. V lost 5 bases, J lost 4 bases, and 10 bases stayed unmatched. Germline CDR1 MNHEY, CDR2 SMNVEV (reference sequence). The DNA for the CDR3 is TGTGCCAGCAGTCCCAGGCTAGCGGGAAGGTCAGATACGCAGTATTTT. It yields the protein CASSPRLAGRSDTQYF.

V is TRBV4-3 and J is TRBJ2-1; TRBD2 matches at 10 bases. V was clipped by 0 bases and J by 4 bases; unmatched bases: 9. The CDR3 is 18 residues long. CDR1 and CDR2 from the germline V gene are LGHNA and YSLEER. The DNA for the CDR3 is TGCGCCAGCAGCCAAGATCTGTCTAAGCGGGAGGGTTACAATGAGCAGTTCTTC. Translation: CASSQDLSKREGYNEQFF.

The CDR3 nucleotides are TGTGCCAGCAGTCCCTCCCGCGCCTCCTACGAGCAGTACTTC. Protein product: CASSPSRASYEQYF. The chain combines TRBV27 with TRBJ2-7; D not resolved. The CDR3 has 14 amino acids. The V gene's germline CDR1 is MNHEY and CDR2 SMNVEV (reference sequence). V dropped 5 bases and J dropped 0 bases, with 11 bases sitting between them.

The rearrangement links TRBV18 to TRBJ2-1, with D perhaps TRBD1 (5 bases). CDR3 size: 17 residues. V gave up 3 bases and J gave up 0 bases, with 15 bases separating them. CDR1 is KGHSH and CDR2 is LQKENI in the germline V gene. DNA of the CDR3: TGTGCCAGCTCACCTTCCACGACAGTTAGCTCCTACAATGAGCAGTTCTTC. It yields the protein CASSPSTTVSSYNEQFF. The full variable domain, its missing parts supplied by reference TRBV18 and TRBJ2-1, is NAGVMQNPRHLVRRRGQEARLRCSPMKGHSHVYWYRQLPEEGLKFMVYLQKENIIDESGMPKERFSAEFPKEGPSILRIQQVVRGDSAAYFCASSPSTTVSSYNEQFFGPGTRLTVL.

The genes are TRBV6-6 and TRBJ2-3; D is ambiguous. Germline V CDR1 and CDR2: MNHNY, SVGAGI (reference sequence). Trimming removed 0 bases at V and 2 bases at J, with 12 bases between. The CDR3 runs to 16 residues. The CDR3 region is CASSYSIGQSTDTQYF. CDR3 sequence (DNA): TGTGCCAGCAGTTACTCAATTGGGCAGTCCACAGATACGCAGTATTTT.

The CDR3 here is CASSQVYRGDEKLFF. The CDR3 bases are TGCGCCAGCAGCCAAGTCTACCGGGGGGATGAAAAACTGTTTTTT. The rearrangement joins TRBV4-1 to TRBJ1-4, with D maybe TRBD1 (5 bases). CDR1 is MGHRA and CDR2 is YSYEKL in the germline V gene. V lost 1 base and J lost 6, with 12 bases in between. This CDR3 spans 15 amino acids.

The V gene is TRBV29-1, the J gene TRBJ2-2; 11 nucleotides align to TRBD2. Germline V CDR1 and CDR2: SQVTM, ANQGSEA. With 4 bases clipped from V and 2 bases from J, the junction kept 12 bases outside the gene matches. The CDR3 sequence is 18 residues long. The DNA for the CDR3 is TGCAGCGTTGGTACTAGCGGGAGCCTTGGAGGAAACACCGGGGAGCTGTTTTTT. Translation gives CSVGTSGSLGGNTGELFF.

The rearrangement links TRBV9 to TRBJ2-6; D is unclear. Germline values: CDR1 SGDLS, CDR2 YYNGEE. This CDR3 contains 13 residues. V was trimmed by 3 bases and J by 4 bases, leaving 5 bases between them. In nucleotides, the CDR3 is TGTGCCAGCAGCGCTGGCGGGGCCAACGTCCTGACTTTC. Its protein product is CASSAGGANVLTF.

The gene calls are TRBV7-9 and TRBJ2-1, with 7 positions matching TRBD1. J gave up 6 bases and V 4 bases, and 12 bases lay outside the gene matches. The CDR3 contains 16 residues. CDR1 is SEHNR, CDR2 FQNEAQ, per germline (reference sequence). Here the CDR3 DNA reads TGTGCCAGCAGCTCCTGGACAGGTCGAAAATTCAATGAGCAGTTCTTC. Translating gives CASSSWTGRKFNEQFF.

V and J are TRBV5-1 and TRBJ2-7; a weak D match, TRBD2 (6 bases). The CDR3 length is 15 residues. V was trimmed by 4 bases and J by 2 bases, leaving 16 bases between them. Germline lookup yields CDR1 SGHRS and CDR2 YFSETQ. In nucleotides, the CDR3 is TGCGCCAGCAGCCCAGGAAGTCGGGAGCCCTACGAGCAGTACTTC. Protein: CASSPGSREPYEQYF.

This clone was seen a single time. This sequence joins TRBV5-6 and TRBJ2-4, with 8 bases that match TRBD1. Unmatched junction bases numbered 17, after V lost 2 bases and J lost 7 bases. This CDR3 is built from 18 residues. Per the germline V gene, CDR1 is SGHDT and CDR2 is YYEEEE. The CDR3 region has the DNA TGTGCCAGCAGCTTATCCAGGGGGCGGGCTAGCGATGGCAACATTCAGTACTTC. This encodes CASSLSRGRASDGNIQYF.

This clone was counted only a few times. The CDR3 region has the DNA TGTGCCAGCAGCTTGAGAGTGGGGCCGGAGCAGTACTTC. This codes for CASSLRVGPEQYF. V gene TRBV11-2 combines with J gene TRBJ2-7; D may be TRBD1 (5 bases). Germline lookup yields CDR1 SGHAT and CDR2 FQNNGV. V was clipped by 3 bases and J by 7 bases, with 13 bases between them. The CDR3 is 13 amino acids. Complete variable domain (other parts from reference TRBV11-2 and TRBJ2-7): EAGVAQSPRYKIIEKRQSVAFWCNPISGHATLYWYQQILGQGPKLLIQFQNNGVVDDSQLPKDRFSAERLKGVDSTLKIQPAKLEDSAVYLCASSLRVGPEQYFGPGTRLTVT.

The sample holds one count of this clone. This chain connects TRBV15 to TRBJ2-7; TRBD2 might be the D (7 bases). The CDR3 covers 20 residues. V lost 0 bases and J lost 0, with 24 bases in between. Germline V lookup: CDR1 LNHNV, CDR2 YYDKDF (reference sequence). The CDR3 sequence is CATSRELHLARGGFSYEQYF. In DNA form, the CDR3 reads TGTGCCACCAGCAGAGAGCTCCATCTCGCGAGGGGGGGGTTCTCCTACGAGCAGTACTTC.

This clone was detected only a few times. V usage is TRBV14 and J usage is TRBJ2-2, with D possibly being TRBD1 (5 bases). The germline V and J ends were trimmed by 3 bases and 7 bases, with 15 bases remaining between them. The CDR3 spans 15 residues. Germline CDR1 is SGHDN and CDR2 is FVKESK. The DNA of the CDR3 is TGTGCCAGCAGCCAGAGGACGGCCCAGGGCGGGGAGCTGTTTTTT. Protein product: CASSQRTAQGGELFF.

This clone was picked up one time. The chain couples TRBV27 to TRBJ2-2, with D possibly TRBD1 on 5 matching bases. Per germline, CDR1 MNHEY and CDR2 SMNVEV (reference sequence). Trimming pared 2 bases from V and 7 bases from J, leaving 8 bases between. The CDR3 contains 13 residues. In nucleotides, the CDR3 is TGTGCCAGCAGTTTAAAGGGGATCGGGGAGCTGTTTTTT. It specifies CASSLKGIGELFF.

V gene TRBV5-1 combines with J gene TRBJ2-1, with 13 positions matching TRBD2. The CDR3 is 17 residues long. J gave up 4 bases and V 5 bases, and 9 bases lay outside the gene matches. The germline V gene has CDR1 SGHRS and CDR2 YFSETQ. As DNA, the CDR3 is TGCGCCAGCAGAATTGGCGGGACTAGCGGGATTTACAATGAGCAGTTCTTC. It specifies CASRIGGTSGIYNEQFF.

V is TRBV4-1 and J is TRBJ2-7, with 8 bases aligning to TRBD2. The CDR3 covers 17 residues. Germline CDR1 MGHRA, CDR2 YSYEKL. The junction had 9 bases not matched to a gene; V was cut back by 1 base and J by 1 base. This CDR3 reads CASSQGVSGILSYEQYF. The CDR3 nucleotides are TGCGCCAGCAGCCAAGGGGTTAGCGGGATCCTTTCCTACGAGCAGTACTTC.

V usage is TRBV5-1 and J usage is TRBJ2-7, with 7 bases identical to TRBD1. The CDR3 is 14 residues long. Unmatched junction bases numbered 5, after V lost 2 bases and J lost 3 bases. Germline values: CDR1 SGHRS, CDR2 YFSETQ. The CDR3 loop reads CASSFETGRYEQYF. The CDR3, as DNA: TGCGCCAGCAGCTTCGAGACAGGGCGCTACGAGCAGTACTTC.

J is TRBJ1-2 and V is TRBV19, with D tentatively TRBD1 (5 bases). CDR1 LNHDA and CDR2 SQIVND come from the germline V gene (reference sequence). Deletions cut 3 bases from V and 3 bases from J, with 17 bases between. The CDR3 runs 16 residues. The DNA of the CDR3 is TGTGCCAGTAGTATCCCGCTAGGGGAGGGCGACTATGGCTACACCTTC. The encoded protein is CASSIPLGEGDYGYTF.

J is TRBJ2-7 and V is TRBV5-5; weak D call: TRBD2 (5 bases). Germline loops: CDR1 SGHKS, CDR2 YYEKEE (reference sequence). V was clipped by 1 base and J by 3 bases, with 11 bases between them. This CDR3 contains 14 residues. In DNA, the CDR3 is TGTGCCAGCAGCTTGTCAGGAGGAGTCTACGAGCAGTACTTC. Encoded protein: CASSLSGGVYEQYF.

This clone was observed once. V gene TRBV27 combines with J gene TRBJ2-2; 8 bases are a match to TRBD2. This CDR3 has 17 amino acids. Germline-derived CDR1 and CDR2 are MNHEY and SMNVEV (reference sequence). The J segment lost 0 bases and the V segment lost 5 bases, leaving 8 bases of the junction unmatched. The chain's CDR3 is CASSLTSEMANTGELFF. In DNA form, the CDR3 reads TGTGCCAGCAGTCTGACTAGCGAGATGGCGAACACCGGGGAGCTGTTTTTT.

This clone was observed a handful of times. The chain joins TRBV19 to TRBJ2-3; 13 positions match TRBD2. V lost 5 bases, J lost 4 bases, and 6 bases stayed unmatched. CDR3 length: 16 amino acids. Germline assignment: CDR1 LNHDA and CDR2 SQIVND (reference sequence). CDR3 in amino acids: CASSPRTSGSPDTQYF. CDR3 DNA: TGTGCCAGTAGTCCCCGGACTAGCGGGAGTCCAGATACGCAGTATTTT.

The chain links TRBV27 to TRBJ2-5; 8 nucleotides match TRBD2. CDR3 length equals 15 residues. V trimming: 6 bases; J trimming: 1 base; junction bases outside the gene matches: 7. The germline gives CDR1 MNHEY, CDR2 SMNVEV (reference sequence). The CDR3, as DNA: TGTGCCAGCAGATCGGTAGCGGGGCCCCAAGAGACCCAGTACTTC. This encodes CASRSVAGPQETQYF.

CDR3 bases: TGCAGCGTAAAAGACAGCTCTGGGGCCAACGTCCTGACTTTC. Translating it yields CSVKDSSGANVLTF. V usage is TRBV29-1 and J usage is TRBJ2-6, with a weak D call TRBD1 (5 bases). In germline, CDR1 is SQVTM, CDR2 ANQGSEA. Trimming stripped 6 bases from V and 0 bases from J, with 9 bases between. The CDR3 spans 14 residues.

V is TRBV11-3 and J is TRBJ2-1; TRBD2 matches 7 bases. After removal of 4 bases from V and 4 bases from J, the junction contained 7 bases not matched to a gene. Germline V CDR1 and CDR2: SGHNT, YENEEA. The CDR3 is 15 residues long. DNA of the CDR3: TGTGCCAGCAGCTCCTCGGGGAGGGGTTACAATGAGCAGTTCTTC. This encodes CASSSSGRGYNEQFF.

The chain combines TRBV7-8 with TRBJ1-5; D uncertain. This CDR3 region has 17 residues. Trimming stripped 5 bases from V and 7 bases from J, with 24 bases between. Germline values: CDR1 SGHVS, CDR2 FQNEAQ. The CDR3 region has the DNA TGTGCCAGCAGCCCGCTAGTTGGGTCAGTTTCAAAGCAGCCCCAGCATTTT. Its protein is CASSPLVGSVSKQPQHF.